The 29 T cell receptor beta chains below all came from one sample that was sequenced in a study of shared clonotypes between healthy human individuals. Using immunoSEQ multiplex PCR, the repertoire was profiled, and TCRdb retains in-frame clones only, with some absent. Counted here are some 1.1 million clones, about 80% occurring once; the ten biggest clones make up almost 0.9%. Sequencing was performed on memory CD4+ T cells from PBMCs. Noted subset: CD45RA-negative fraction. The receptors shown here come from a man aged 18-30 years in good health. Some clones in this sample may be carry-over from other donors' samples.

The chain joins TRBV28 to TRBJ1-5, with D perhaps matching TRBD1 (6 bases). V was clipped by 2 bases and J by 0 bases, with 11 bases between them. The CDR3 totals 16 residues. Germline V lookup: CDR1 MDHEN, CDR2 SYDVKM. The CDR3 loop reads CASSLRTVYSNQPQHF. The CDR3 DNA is TGTGCCAGCAGTTTAAGGACAGTTTATAGCAATCAGCCCCAGCATTTT.

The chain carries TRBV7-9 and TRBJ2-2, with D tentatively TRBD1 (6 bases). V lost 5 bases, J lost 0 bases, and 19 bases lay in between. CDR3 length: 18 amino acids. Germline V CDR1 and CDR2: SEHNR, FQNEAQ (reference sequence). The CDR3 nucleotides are TGTGCCAGCAGCCTCGATAGACAGGCAATCGCGAACACCGGGGAGCTGTTTTTT. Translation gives CASSLDRQAIANTGELFF.

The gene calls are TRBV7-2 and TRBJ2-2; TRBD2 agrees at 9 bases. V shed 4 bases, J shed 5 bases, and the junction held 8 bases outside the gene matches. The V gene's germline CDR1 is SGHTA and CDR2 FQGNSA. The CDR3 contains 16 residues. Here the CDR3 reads CASSSLAGDGTGELFF. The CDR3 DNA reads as TGTGCCAGCAGCTCCTTAGCGGGAGATGGAACCGGGGAGCTGTTTTTT.

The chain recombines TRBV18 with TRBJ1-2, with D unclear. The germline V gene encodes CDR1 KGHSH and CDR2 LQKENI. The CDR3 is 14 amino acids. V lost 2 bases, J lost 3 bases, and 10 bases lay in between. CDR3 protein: CASSPSRRDYGYTF. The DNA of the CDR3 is TGTGCCAGCTCACCAAGTAGGCGGGACTATGGCTACACCTTC.

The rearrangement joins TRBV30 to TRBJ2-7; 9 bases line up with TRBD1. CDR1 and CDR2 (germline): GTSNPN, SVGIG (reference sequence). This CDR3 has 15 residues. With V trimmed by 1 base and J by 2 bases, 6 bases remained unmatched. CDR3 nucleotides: TGTGCCTGGAGTGCCGGGACAGGGTTCCCCTACGAGCAGTACTTC. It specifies CAWSAGTGFPYEQYF.

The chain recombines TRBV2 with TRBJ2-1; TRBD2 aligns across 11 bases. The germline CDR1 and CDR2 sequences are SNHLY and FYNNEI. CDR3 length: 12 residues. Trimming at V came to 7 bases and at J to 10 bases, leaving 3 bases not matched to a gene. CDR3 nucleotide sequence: TGTGCCAGCAAGCTAGCGGGAGGCGAGCAGTTCTTC. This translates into CASKLAGGEQFF.

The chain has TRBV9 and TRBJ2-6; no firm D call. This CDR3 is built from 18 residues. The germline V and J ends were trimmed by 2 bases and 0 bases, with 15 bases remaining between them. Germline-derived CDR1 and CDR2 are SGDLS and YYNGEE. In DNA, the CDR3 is TGTGCCAGCAGCGTTTTCAGGAGAGCTCCCTCTGGGGCCAACGTCCTGACTTTC. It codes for CASSVFRRAPSGANVLTF.

CDR3 amino acids: CASSLVRGTSGRAAGELFF. DNA of the CDR3: TGTGCCAGCAGCTTAGTACGAGGGACTAGCGGGAGGGCCGCCGGGGAGCTGTTTTTT. The rearrangement links TRBV7-3 to TRBJ2-2; 16 bases are shared with TRBD2. CDR1 and CDR2 (germline): SGHTA, FQGTGA. The CDR3 is made up of 19 amino acids. V lost 2 bases, J lost 6 bases, and 9 bases stayed unmatched.

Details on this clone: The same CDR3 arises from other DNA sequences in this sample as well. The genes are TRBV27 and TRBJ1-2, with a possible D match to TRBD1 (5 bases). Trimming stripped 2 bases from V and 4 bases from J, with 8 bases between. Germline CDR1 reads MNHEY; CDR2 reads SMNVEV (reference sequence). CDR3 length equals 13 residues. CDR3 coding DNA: TGTGCCAGCAGTTTACGCGGGGGCTATGGCTACACCTTC. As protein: CASSLRGGYGYTF.

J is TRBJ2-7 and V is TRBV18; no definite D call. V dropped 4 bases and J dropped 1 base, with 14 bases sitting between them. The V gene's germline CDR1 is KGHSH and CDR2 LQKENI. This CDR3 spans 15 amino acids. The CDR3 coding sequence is TGTGCCAGCTCACGCGTAGGTGTAGGGTCCTACGAGCAGTACTTC. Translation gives CASSRVGVGSYEQYF.

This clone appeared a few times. CDR3 DNA sequence: TGCGCCAGCAGCATGACAGGGGCCTCCTACGAGCAGTACTTC. It codes for CASSMTGASYEQYF. V gene TRBV5-1 combines with J gene TRBJ2-7; TRBD1 aligns across 8 bases. Germline loops: CDR1 SGHRS, CDR2 YFSETQ. The CDR3 totals 14 residues. The V and J ends lost 4 bases and 0 bases, in that order; junction bases with no gene match: 3.

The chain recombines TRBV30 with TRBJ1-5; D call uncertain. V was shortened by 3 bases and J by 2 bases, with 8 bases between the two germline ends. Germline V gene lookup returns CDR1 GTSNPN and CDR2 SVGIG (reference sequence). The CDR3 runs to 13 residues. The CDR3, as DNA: TGTGCCTGGAGCTACGGACGCAATCAGCCCCAGCATTTT. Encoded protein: CAWSYGRNQPQHF.

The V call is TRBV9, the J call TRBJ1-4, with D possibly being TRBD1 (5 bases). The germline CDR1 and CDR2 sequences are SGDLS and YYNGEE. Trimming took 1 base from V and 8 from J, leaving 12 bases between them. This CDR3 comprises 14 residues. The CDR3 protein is CASSVPGSGEKLFF. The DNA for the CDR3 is TGTGCCAGCAGCGTACCAGGGTCGGGGGAAAAACTGTTTTTT.

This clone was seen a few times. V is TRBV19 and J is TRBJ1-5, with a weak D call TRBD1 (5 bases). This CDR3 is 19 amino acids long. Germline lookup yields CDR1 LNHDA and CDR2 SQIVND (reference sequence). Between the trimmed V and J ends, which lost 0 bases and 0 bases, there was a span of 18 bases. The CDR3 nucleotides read TGTGCCAGTAGTATAGATCGTTTAGGGGCAGATAATAGCAATCAGCCCCAGCATTTT. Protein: CASSIDRLGADNSNQPQHF. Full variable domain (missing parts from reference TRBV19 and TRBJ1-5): DGGITQSPKYLFRKEGQNVTLSCEQNLNHDAMYWYRQDPGQGLRLIYYSQIVNDFQKGDIAEGYSVSREKKESFPLTVTSAQKNPTAFYLCASSIDRLGADNSNQPQHFGDGTRLSIL.

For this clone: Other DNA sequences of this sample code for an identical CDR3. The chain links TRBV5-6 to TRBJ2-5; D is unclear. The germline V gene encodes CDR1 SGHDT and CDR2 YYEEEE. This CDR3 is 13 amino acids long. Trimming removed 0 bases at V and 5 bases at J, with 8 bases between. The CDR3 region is CASSLGAGETQYF. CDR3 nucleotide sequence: TGTGCCAGCAGCTTGGGGGCTGGGGAGACCCAGTACTTC.

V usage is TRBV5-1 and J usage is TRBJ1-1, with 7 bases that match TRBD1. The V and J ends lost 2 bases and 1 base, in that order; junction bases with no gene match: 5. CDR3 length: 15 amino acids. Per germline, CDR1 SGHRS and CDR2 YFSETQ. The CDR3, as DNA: TGCGCCAGCAGCTTAATACAGGGGTCGAACACTGAAGCTTTCTTT. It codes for CASSLIQGSNTEAFF.

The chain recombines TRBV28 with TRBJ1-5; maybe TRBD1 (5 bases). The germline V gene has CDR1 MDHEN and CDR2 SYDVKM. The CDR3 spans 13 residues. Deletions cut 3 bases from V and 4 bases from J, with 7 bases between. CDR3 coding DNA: TGTGCCAGCAGTTTGTGGGGGAATCAGCCCCAGCATTTT. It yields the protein CASSLWGNQPQHF.

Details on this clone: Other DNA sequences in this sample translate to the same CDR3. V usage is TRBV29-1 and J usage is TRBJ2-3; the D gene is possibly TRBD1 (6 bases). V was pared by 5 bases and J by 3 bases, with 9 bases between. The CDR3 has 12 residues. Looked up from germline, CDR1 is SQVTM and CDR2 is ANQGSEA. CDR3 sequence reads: CSVRGSTDTQYF. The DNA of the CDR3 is TGCAGCGTTAGGGGGAGTACAGATACGCAGTATTTT.

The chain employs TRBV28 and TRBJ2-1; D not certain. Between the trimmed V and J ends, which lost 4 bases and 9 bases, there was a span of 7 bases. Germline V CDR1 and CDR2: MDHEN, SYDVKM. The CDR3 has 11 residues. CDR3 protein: CASSYESEQFF. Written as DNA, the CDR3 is TGTGCCAGCAGTTACGAGAGTGAGCAGTTCTTC.

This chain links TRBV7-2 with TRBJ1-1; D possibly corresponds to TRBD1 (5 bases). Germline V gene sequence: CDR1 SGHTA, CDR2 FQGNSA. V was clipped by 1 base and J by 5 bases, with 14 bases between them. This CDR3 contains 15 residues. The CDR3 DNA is TGTGCCAGCAGCTTAGATGGACAATCGGTTACTGAAGCTTTCTTT. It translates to CASSLDGQSVTEAFF.

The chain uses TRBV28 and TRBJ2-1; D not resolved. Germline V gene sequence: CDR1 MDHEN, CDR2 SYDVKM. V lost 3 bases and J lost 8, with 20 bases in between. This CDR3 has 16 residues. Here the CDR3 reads CASSLDQVGGRDEQFF. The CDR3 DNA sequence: TGTGCCAGCAGTTTGGATCAGGTGGGCGGACGGGATGAGCAGTTCTTC. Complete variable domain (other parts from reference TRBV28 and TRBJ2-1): DVKVTQSSRYLVKRTGEKVFLECVQDMDHENMFWYRQDPGLGLRLIYFSYDVKMKEKGDIPEGYSVSREKKERFSLILESASTNQTSMYLCASSLDQVGGRDEQFFGPGTRLTVL.

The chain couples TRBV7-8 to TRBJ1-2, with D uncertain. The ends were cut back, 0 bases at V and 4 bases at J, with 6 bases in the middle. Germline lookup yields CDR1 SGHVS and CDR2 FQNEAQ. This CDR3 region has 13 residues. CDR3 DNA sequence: TGTGCCAGCAGCTTAGCCCAATCCTATGGCTACACCTTC. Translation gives CASSLAQSYGYTF.

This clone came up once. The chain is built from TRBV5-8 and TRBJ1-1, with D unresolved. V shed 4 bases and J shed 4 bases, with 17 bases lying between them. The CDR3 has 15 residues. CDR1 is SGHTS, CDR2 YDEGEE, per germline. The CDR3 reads CASSPGLLRGTEAFF. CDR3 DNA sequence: TGTGCCAGCAGCCCCGGACTTTTGCGGGGCACTGAAGCTTTCTTT.

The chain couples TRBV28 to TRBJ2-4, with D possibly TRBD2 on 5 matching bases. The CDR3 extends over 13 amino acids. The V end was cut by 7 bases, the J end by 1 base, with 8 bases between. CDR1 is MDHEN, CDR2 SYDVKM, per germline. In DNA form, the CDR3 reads TGTGCCAGCACGGAGGTCGCCAAAAACATTCAGTACTTC. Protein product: CASTEVAKNIQYF.

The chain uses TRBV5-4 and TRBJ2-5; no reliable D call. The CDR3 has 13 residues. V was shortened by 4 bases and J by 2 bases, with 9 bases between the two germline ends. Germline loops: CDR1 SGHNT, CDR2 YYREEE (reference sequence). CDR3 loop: CASSPERQETQYF. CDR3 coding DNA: TGTGCCAGCAGCCCGGAGCGACAAGAGACCCAGTACTTC.

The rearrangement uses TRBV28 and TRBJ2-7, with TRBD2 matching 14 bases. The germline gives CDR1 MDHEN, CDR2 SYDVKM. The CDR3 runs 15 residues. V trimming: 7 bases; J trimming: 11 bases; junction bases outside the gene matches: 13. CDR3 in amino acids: CASNSAGTSGRSEYF. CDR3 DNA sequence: TGTGCCAGCAATTCTGCCGGGACTAGCGGGAGATCGGAGTACTTC.

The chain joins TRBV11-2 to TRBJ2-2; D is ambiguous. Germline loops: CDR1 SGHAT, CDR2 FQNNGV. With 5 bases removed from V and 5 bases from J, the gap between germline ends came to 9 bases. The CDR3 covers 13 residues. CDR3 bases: TGTGCCAGCAGCCCCGCCGGGACCGGGGAGCTGTTTTTT. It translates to CASSPAGTGELFF.

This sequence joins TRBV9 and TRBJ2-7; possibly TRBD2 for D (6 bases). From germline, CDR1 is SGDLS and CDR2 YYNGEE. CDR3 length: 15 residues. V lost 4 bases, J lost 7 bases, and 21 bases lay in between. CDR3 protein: CASSPRLVGPEEQYF. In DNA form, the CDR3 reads TGTGCCAGCAGCCCCAGACTAGTGGGGCCGGAGGAGCAGTACTTC.

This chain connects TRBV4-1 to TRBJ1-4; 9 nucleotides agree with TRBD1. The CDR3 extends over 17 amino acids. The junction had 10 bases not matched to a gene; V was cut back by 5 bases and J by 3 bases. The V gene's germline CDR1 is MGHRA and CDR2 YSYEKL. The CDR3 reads CASSLTGTGRPNEKLFF. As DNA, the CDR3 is TGCGCCAGCAGCTTGACCGGGACAGGGCGTCCTAATGAAAAACTGTTTTTT.